The sequence of this TCR beta chain was determined in a study of T cell responses to AZD1222 COVID-19 vaccine. The CDR3 runs to 17 residues. The germline V gene encodes CDR1 SGHDN and CDR2 FVKESK. The ends lost 1 base at V and 6 bases at J; junction bases unmatched: 10. This clone was seen just once. TCRdb's copy holds only in-frame clones and misses some; the assay was immunoSEQ multiplex PCR. The sample carries 110,000 to 150,000 clones, roughly 90% recorded once. The specimen comprised peripheral blood, sampled on day 0 of AZD1222 vaccination. The source of this sequence is an adult in good health. The chain recombines TRBV14 with TRBJ2-1, with 9 bases aligning to TRBD1. The CDR3 DNA sequence: TGTGCCAGCAGCCAAGGGTGGGGGACAGGGTTCCCCAATGAGCAGTTCTTC. Residues: CASSQGWGTGFPNEQFF.